Each of the 28 T cell receptor beta chains below was sequenced from the same sample in a study of blood T cells in healthy people across ages. Combining a sample-barcoded 5' primer with a J-beta primer mix, a second PCR ran for roughly 7 to 12 cycles. MiXCR, run by TCRdb on the 5' RACE reads, gives a single entry per CDR3 protein. The data hold about 1.1 million distinct CDR3 sequences, with 35% to 40% observed a single time. Sequencing was carried out using blood. Every receptor here comes from a man aged 18 to 29 in good health.

Notes on this clonotype: The DNA is left out, because the CDR3 cannot be placed on it with certainty; the CDR3 is given as TCRdb lists it. The chain joins TRBV13 to TRBJ2-1. CDR1 PRHDT and CDR2 FYEKMQ come from the germline V gene (reference sequence). The CDR3 adds up to 13 amino acids, both ends counted. CDR3 sequence: CASTFGSYNEQFF.

The chain joins TRBV4-3 to TRBJ2-2; possibly TRBD1 or TRBD2 for D (5 bases each). V was pared by 0 bases and J by 13 bases, with 12 bases between. Germline CDR1 is LGHNA and CDR2 is YSLEER. The CDR3 has 13 amino acids. DNA for the CDR3: TGCGCCAGCAGCCAAGATTATGGGGGTGGGCTGTTTTTT. It codes for CASSQDYGGGLFF.

V and J are TRBV7-2 and TRBJ1-4; D call uncertain. The CDR3 totals 17 residues. V gave up 3 bases and J gave up 8 bases, with 22 bases separating them. From germline, CDR1 is SGHTA and CDR2 FQGNSA. Here the CDR3 DNA reads TGTGCCAGCAGCTTGAGTAGATGGACGGGGAAGGAAGAAAAACTGTTTTTT. Amino acid sequence: CASSLSRWTGKEEKLFF.

The sample holds a few counts of this clonotype. The chain combines TRBV6-2 or TRBV6-3 with TRBJ2-3; perhaps TRBD2 as D (6 bases). V was shortened by 8 bases and J by 7 bases, with 16 bases between the two germline ends. Per the germline V gene, CDR1 is MNHEY and CDR2 is SVGEGT. The length of the CDR3 is 13 residues. The chain's CDR3 is CASGNREHYTQYF. In DNA, the CDR3 is TGTGCCAGCGGCAACCGGGAGCATTATACGCAGTATTTT.

The V gene is TRBV6-6, the J gene TRBJ2-7; no firm D call. The CDR3 loop spans 13 amino acids. Germline V gives CDR1 MNHNY, CDR2 SVGAGI (reference sequence). Trimming pared 5 bases from V and 0 bases from J, leaving 8 bases between. The CDR3 DNA is TGTGCCAGCAGTCCCCGGCCCTCCTACGAGCAGTACTTC. Its protein is CASSPRPSYEQYF.

This clonotype was found a few times. The V gene is TRBV19, the J gene TRBJ1-5; the match to TRBD1 covers 7 bases. This CDR3 has 14 amino acids. After removal of 4 bases from V and 5 bases from J, the junction contained 5 bases not matched to a gene. Germline values: CDR1 LNHDA, CDR2 SQIVND (reference sequence). CDR3 region: CASSTGTAYQPQHF. DNA of the CDR3: TGTGCCAGTAGTACGGGGACAGCCTATCAGCCCCAGCATTTT.

This chain connects TRBV12-3 or TRBV12-4 to TRBJ2-7; D is unresolved. The CDR3 runs to 14 residues. Trimming left V 5 bases short and J 2 bases short, with 13 bases between. The CDR3 spells CASSRARATYEQYF. The CDR3 DNA sequence: TGTGCCAGCAGTCGGGCCCGGGCGACCTACGAGCAGTACTTC.

In nucleotides, the CDR3 is TGTGCCAGCAGTGAATATACTCGGGCAGAGAACAACTATGGCTACACCTTC. It encodes CASSEYTRAENNYGYTF. The J gene is TRBJ1-2, the V gene TRBV25-1; no clear D gene. The CDR3 runs 17 residues. Germline loops: CDR1 MGHDK, CDR2 SYGVNS. V was clipped by 0 bases and J by 2 bases, with 16 bases between them.

This clonotype turned up a few times. This sequence joins TRBV27 and TRBJ1-6; no clear D gene. Germline V gene lookup returns CDR1 MNHEY and CDR2 SMNVEV (reference sequence). The CDR3 covers 18 residues. Trimming cost V 6 bases and J 0 bases, with 18 bases left between them. The CDR3 DNA reads as TGTGCCAGCAGCCGTCTACCCGAGAAGAGCTCCTATAATTCACCCCTCCACTTT. Protein sequence: CASSRLPEKSSYNSPLHF.

Note on this clonotype: A much larger clone lies one base from this, so it may be a read error. This chain connects TRBV27 to TRBJ2-1, with D possibly matching TRBD2 (5 bases). V was trimmed by 8 bases and J by 6 bases, leaving 17 bases between them. The CDR3 is 14 amino acids. CDR1 and CDR2 from the germline V gene are MNHEY and SMNVEV (reference sequence). The CDR3 DNA sequence: TGTGCCAGCCTCGGACCAGCGGAAACCAATGAGCAGTTCTTC. This translates into CASLGPAETNEQFF.

The chain combines TRBV20-1 with TRBJ2-7; either TRBD1 or TRBD2 may fit D (5 bases each). V shed 3 bases and J shed 1 base, with 7 bases lying between them. The germline V gene has CDR1 DFQATT and CDR2 SNEGSKA (reference sequence). This CDR3 has 12 amino acids. CDR3 in DNA: TGCAGTGCTAGGAGGGGATCCTACGAGCAGTACTTC. As protein: CSARRGSYEQYF.

This clonotype was recorded only once. At one of its ends the junction is not consistent with the germline gene, which may arise from a read error. CDR3 in amino acids: CASSLAQSQTRNYGHTF. The CDR3 nucleotides are TGTGCCAGCAGCTTAGCGCAGTCCCAGACTCGGAACTATGGCCACACCTTC. V and J are TRBV7-2 and TRBJ1-2; D ambiguous. The CDR3 length is 17 residues. Germline V gene data show CDR1 as SGHTA and CDR2 as FQGNSA.

This clonotype appeared many times. This chain connects TRBV10-3 to TRBJ1-2, with D perhaps TRBD1 (6 bases). CDR1 ENHRY and CDR2 SYGVKD come from the germline V gene. The CDR3 is 13 amino acids. Trimming took 7 bases from V and 4 from J, leaving 13 bases between them. The CDR3 region is CAITDRIFYGYTF. DNA of the CDR3: TGTGCCATCACGGACAGAATCTTCTATGGCTACACCTTC.

The chain carries TRBV25-1 and TRBJ2-7; TRBD1 matches at 7 bases. V gave up 5 bases and J gave up 7 bases; unmatched junction bases: 11. The CDR3 length is 14 residues. Germline lookup yields CDR1 MGHDK and CDR2 SYGVNS. In DNA, the CDR3 is TGTGCCAGCAGTAGGACAGGAACCTCAAATGAGCAGTACTTC. This gives the protein CASSRTGTSNEQYF.

This clonotype was recorded a few times. The chain has TRBV7-9 and TRBJ2-5; D is uncertain. The CDR3 is 17 residues long. The germline V and J ends were trimmed by 0 bases and 0 bases, with 14 bases remaining between them. Per germline, CDR1 SEHNR and CDR2 FQNEAQ (reference sequence). For the CDR3, the DNA is TGTGCCAGCAGCTTAGCGTGGCAGATTTCGTACCAAGAGACCCAGTACTTC. Residues: CASSLAWQISYQETQYF.

The CDR3 DNA follows: TGTGCCAGCAGCCAAGATTGGCGGAGGGGCGGGTTAGATACGCAGTATTTT. Translating it yields CASSQDWRRGGLDTQYF. The chain links TRBV3-1 to TRBJ2-3; possible D gene TRBD2, 6 bases. V gave up 0 bases and J gave up 5 bases, with 18 bases separating them. Per the germline V gene, CDR1 is LGHDT and CDR2 is YNNKEL (reference sequence). The CDR3 runs to 17 residues.

This clonotype came up a few times. This sequence joins TRBV4-3 and TRBJ2-3, with 9 bases matching TRBD2. The CDR3 has 19 amino acids. Germline V CDR1 and CDR2: LGHNA, YSLEER. V lost 0 bases and J lost 0; bases outside the gene matches: 10. The DNA of the CDR3 is TGCGCCAGCAGCCAAGACTACGCCGGGACTAGCTCCAGCACAGATACGCAGTATTTT. Translated: CASSQDYAGTSSSTDTQYF.

The rearrangement joins TRBV7-3 to TRBJ1-2; D is uncertain. The CDR3 covers 15 residues. Germline CDR1 is SGHTA and CDR2 is FQGTGA. The germline V and J ends were trimmed by 2 bases and 8 bases, with 18 bases remaining between them. CDR3 sequence reads: CASSLAPGIPEGYTF. As DNA, the CDR3 is TGTGCCAGCAGCTTAGCCCCGGGGATCCCCGAGGGCTACACCTTC.

V usage is TRBV20-1 and J usage is TRBJ2-3; 7 bases align to TRBD2. Germline trimming cut 6 bases from V and 2 bases from J; bases unmatched to any gene: 11. Per germline, CDR1 DFQATT and CDR2 SNEGSKA (reference sequence). This CDR3 region has 15 residues. Here the CDR3 reads CSAIPGGSATDTQYF. The CDR3 nucleotides read TGCAGTGCCATCCCCGGGGGGTCAGCCACAGATACGCAGTATTTT.

A remark on this clonotype: The junction and the germline gene differ at one end; a read error may be behind it. The chain recombines TRBV5-1 with TRBJ1-4; the D gene is possibly TRBD1 (6 bases). The length of the CDR3 is 14 residues. Germline loops: CDR1 SGHRS, CDR2 YFSETQ. The CDR3 DNA reads as TGCGCCGGCAGCCCGGGACAACCCTCTGAAAAACTGTTTTTT. As protein: CAGSPGQPSEKLFF.

The V and J genes are TRBV18 and TRBJ1-1, with TRBD1 matching 7 bases. The germline V gene has CDR1 KGHSH and CDR2 LQKENI. With V trimmed by 1 base and J by 6 bases, 5 bases remained unmatched. CDR3 length equals 14 residues. CDR3 protein: CASSPLRGLAEAFF. CDR3 nucleotide sequence: TGTGCCAGCTCACCACTCAGGGGGTTGGCTGAAGCTTTCTTT.

This chain links TRBV12-3 or TRBV12-4 with TRBJ1-1; weak D call: TRBD1 (5 bases). This CDR3 region has 14 residues. The V end lost 3 bases, the J end lost 0 bases, and 8 bases lay between the germline ends. CDR3 region: CASSLTELNTEAFF. DNA for the CDR3: TGTGCCAGCAGTTTGACAGAATTGAACACTGAAGCTTTCTTT.

This sequence joins TRBV6-2 or TRBV6-3 and TRBJ2-5; 7 bases are a match to TRBD1. CDR3 size: 15 residues. Germline V lookup: CDR1 MNHEY, CDR2 SVGEGT. V was clipped by 6 bases and J by 1 base; unmatched bases: 8. DNA of the CDR3: TGTGCCAGCAGCGCCGGGACAGCTTTCCAAGAGACCCAGTACTTC. Translated: CASSAGTAFQETQYF.

This sequence joins TRBV3-1 and TRBJ1-5, with 7 positions matching TRBD1. This CDR3 is 16 amino acids long. V lost 4 bases to trimming and J lost 1 base; unmatched junction nucleotides: 7. Germline lookup yields CDR1 LGHDT and CDR2 YNNKEL (reference sequence). The DNA for the CDR3 is TGTGCCAGCAGCCCCGACAGGGTAAAAAGCAATCAGCCCCAGCATTTT. Protein product: CASSPDRVKSNQPQHF.

This clonotype was seen more than once but under ten times. V and J are TRBV4-1 and TRBJ1-2; the D gene is possibly TRBD1 (6 bases). The V end was cut by 1 base, the J end by 8 bases, with 11 bases between. This CDR3 has 13 amino acids. The V gene's germline CDR1 is MGHRA and CDR2 YSYEKL. The CDR3 here is CASSQGGGLGYTF. CDR3 coding DNA: TGCGCCAGCAGCCAAGGAGGGGGGTTAGGCTACACCTTC.

Comments on this clonotype: One end of the junction is discordant with germline, which a read error may explain. The CDR3 DNA follows: TGTGCCAGTAGTGAACGTGGATTAGATAATGAAAAACTGTTTTTT. It encodes CASSERGLDNEKLFF. This chain connects TRBV2 to TRBJ1-4; no clear D. Per the germline V gene, CDR1 is SNHLY and CDR2 is FYNNEI. CDR3 length equals 15 residues.

This clonotype appeared a single time. The V and J genes are TRBV9 and TRBJ2-5, with D perhaps matching TRBD1 (5 bases). V was clipped by 0 bases and J by 1 base, with 13 bases between them. The CDR3 extends over 16 amino acids. The germline CDR1 and CDR2 sequences are SGDLS and YYNGEE. CDR3 DNA sequence: TGTGCCAGCAGCGTAGGAGGCAGGGCCTCCCAAGAGACCCAGTACTTC. It yields the protein CASSVGGRASQETQYF.

V is TRBV12-3 or TRBV12-4 and J is TRBJ1-2, with D tentatively TRBD1 (6 bases). V lost 4 bases and J lost 7, with 16 bases in between. The CDR3 loop spans 14 amino acids. Here the CDR3 reads CASSSSTGHGGYTF. The CDR3 nucleotides read TGTGCCAGCAGTTCTAGTACAGGGCATGGTGGCTACACCTTC.